A single sample is the source of the 10 T cell receptor beta chains below, sequenced in a study of T cell responses to AZD1222 COVID-19 vaccine (dated by TCRdb to about 2021). Receptor amplification or capture employed the immunoSEQ multiplex PCR assay. The source is immuneACCESS, and TCRdb retained only in-frame sequences with V and J called. Part of the clones is not carried over; for the studies checked, unresolved V genes explain less than half of this, and the remainder is unexplained. The table for this sample lists over 50,000 clones; 70% to 90% of them were counted only once. Around 15% of the sample comes from the top ten. What the time point label conveys for this sample: about 28 days (+/-7) after the second vaccine dose. This specimen consisted of peripheral blood, obtained 28 days after the second AZD1222 dose. The source of these receptors is an adult who received the AZD1222 COVID-19 vaccine.

This clone was observed a handful of times. This CDR3 reads CACGLAGGRTQYF. Written as DNA, the CDR3 is TGTGCCTGCGGACTAGCGGGAGGCAGGACCCAGTACTTC. The V and J genes are TRBV30 and TRBJ2-5; TRBD2 aligns across 14 bases. This CDR3 has 13 residues. Trimming cost V 6 bases and J 7 bases; bases outside gene matches: 4. Germline CDR1 reads GTSNPN; CDR2 reads SVGIG (reference sequence).

This clone was recorded only once. The chain couples TRBV2 to TRBJ1-5; no clear D. The germline gives CDR1 SNHLY, CDR2 FYNNEI. The CDR3 consists of 17 residues. V lost 3 bases, J lost 4 bases, and 19 bases lay in between. For the CDR3, the DNA is TGTGCCAGCAGTGACGGGCAGGCCGCCGTAATGAATCAGCCCCAGCATTTT. Translating gives CASSDGQAAVMNQPQHF.

The chain has TRBV7-8 and TRBJ2-7; possibly TRBD1 or TRBD2 for D (6 bases each). Trimming removed 6 bases from V and 6 bases from J, with 18 bases in between. The CDR3 runs to 14 residues. Germline V gene data show CDR1 as SGHVS and CDR2 as FQNEAQ. The CDR3 sequence: CASSKGVGGLEQYF. In DNA, the CDR3 is TGTGCCAGCAGTAAGGGGGTCGGGGGACTCGAGCAGTACTTC.

This chain connects TRBV24-1 to TRBJ1-2; 7 positions match TRBD1. The CDR3 loop spans 16 amino acids. From germline, CDR1 is KGHDR and CDR2 SFDVKD. The V gene end was trimmed by 4 bases and the J gene end by 5 bases; junction bases not matched to a gene: 12. For the CDR3, the DNA is TGTGCCACCAGTGAATTCGACAGGGCTGGGTTTTATGGCTACACCTTC. Residues: CATSEFDRAGFYGYTF.

The chain employs TRBV24-1 and TRBJ2-5; D remains ambiguous. Germline V CDR1 and CDR2: KGHDR, SFDVKD. The length of the CDR3 is 13 residues. With 2 bases removed from V and 5 bases from J, the gap between germline ends came to 8 bases. The CDR3 region is CATSDSVRETQYF. In DNA, the CDR3 is TGTGCCACCAGTGATTCCGTTCGTGAGACCCAGTACTTC.

The V gene is TRBV7-2, the J gene TRBJ1-4, with TRBD1 identical over 9 bases. The germline CDR1 and CDR2 sequences are SGHTA and FQGNSA. This CDR3 has 15 residues. V was pared by 5 bases and J by 7 bases, with 8 bases of the junction left unmatched. CDR3 sequence reads: CASSPTGGAGEKLFF. In DNA form, the CDR3 reads TGTGCCAGCAGCCCCACAGGGGGCGCCGGTGAAAAACTGTTTTTT.

The chain joins TRBV11-3 to TRBJ2-1, with D possibly TRBD1 on 5 matching bases. Trimming stripped 1 base from V and 9 bases from J, with 10 bases between. Germline CDR1 reads SGHNT; CDR2 reads YENEEA. The CDR3 extends over 13 amino acids. The CDR3 is CASSLGRRGEQFF. DNA for the CDR3: TGTGCCAGCAGCTTAGGCAGAAGGGGTGAGCAGTTCTTC.

The rearrangement joins TRBV7-9 to TRBJ1-2; D is perhaps TRBD1 (5 bases). CDR3 length: 14 amino acids. The germline V gene has CDR1 SEHNR and CDR2 FQNEAQ (reference sequence). Trimming pared 0 bases from V and 3 bases from J, leaving 8 bases between. CDR3 DNA sequence: TGTGCCAGCAGCTTAGCTGGGGCGGACTATGGCTACACCTTC. Translating it yields CASSLAGADYGYTF.

V and J are TRBV7-9 and TRBJ1-1; D is unresolved. The germline V gene has CDR1 SEHNR and CDR2 FQNEAQ (reference sequence). The CDR3 totals 14 residues. Trimming stripped 3 bases from V and 6 bases from J, with 14 bases between. CDR3 region: CASSFRENIAEAFF. The CDR3 nucleotides are TGTGCCAGCAGCTTCAGAGAGAATATCGCTGAAGCTTTCTTT.

V and J are TRBV11-3 and TRBJ2-1; D may be TRBD2 (6 bases). V gave up 2 bases and J gave up 3 bases, with 8 bases separating them. Germline CDR1 is SGHNT and CDR2 is YENEEA. This CDR3 spans 14 amino acids. The CDR3 spells CASSLRGDYNEQFF. CDR3 DNA sequence: TGTGCCAGCAGCTTACGCGGGGACTACAATGAGCAGTTCTTC.